This T cell receptor beta chain was documented in a study of T cell repertoires in cytomegalovirus infection. Study in general: CMV epitopes used comprised recently identified HLA-C-restricted ones and well-studied HLA-B-restricted ones. Based on public TCR beta signatures, there were indications of CMV infection and of a matching HLA type. The study, taken as a whole, reports: Using cumulative public TCR beta family frequency, the authors identified those who carried CMV together with the relevant HLA. Ex vivo, HLA-C-restricted CMV-specific TCR beta clonotypes prevailed over the rest of the response.

Germline loops: CDR1 MNHEY, CDR2 SVGAGI. The CDR3 is made up of 14 amino acids. V dropped 6 bases and J dropped 3 bases, with 15 bases sitting between them. Comment on this clonotype: Its antigen remains unknown.

TCRdb recomputed calls from the reads with MiXCR, one row per CDR3 protein. The repertoire includes some 700,000 distinct CDR3 sequences, around 30% of them detected once, and roughly 18% sits in the top ten. This sequence joins TRBV6-5 and TRBJ2-7; D is perhaps TRBD2 (5 bases). Specimen: cultured PBMCs, collected from culture after CMV antigen stimulation. The receptor was isolated from a human donor in good health (CMV status not recorded). Some clones in this sample may be carry-over from other donors' samples. CDR3 coding DNA: TGTGCCAGCAGCCGAAGCCGGGAAGGCTACGAGCAGTACTTC. Its protein is CASSRSREGYEQYF.